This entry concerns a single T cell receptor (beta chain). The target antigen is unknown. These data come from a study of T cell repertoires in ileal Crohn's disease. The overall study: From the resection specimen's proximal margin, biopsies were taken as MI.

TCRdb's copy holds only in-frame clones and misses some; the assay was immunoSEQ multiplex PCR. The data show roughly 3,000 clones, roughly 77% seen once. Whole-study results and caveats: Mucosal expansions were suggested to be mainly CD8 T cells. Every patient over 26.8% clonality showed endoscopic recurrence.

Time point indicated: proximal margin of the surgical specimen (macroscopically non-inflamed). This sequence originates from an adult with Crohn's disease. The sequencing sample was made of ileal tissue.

CDR3 bases: TGCGCCAGCAGTCCAGGGGGCGGTGGCTACACCTTC. It is translated as CASSPGGGGYTF. The V gene is TRBV4-3, the J gene TRBJ1-2; 8 bases align to TRBD1. Trimming at V came to 6 bases and at J to 7 bases, leaving 4 bases not matched to a gene. The CDR3 is 12 residues long. Germline V gene data show CDR1 as LGHNA and CDR2 as YSLEER.